This T cell receptor beta chain originates from a study of blood T cell repertoires in COVID-19. Looking at the study overall: The cDNA or gDNA used as material had been derived from T cells, B-cell-depleted T cells, or PBMCs.

V gave up 1 base and J gave up 9 bases, with 18 bases separating them. Per the germline V gene, CDR1 is SGHAT and CDR2 is FQNNGV. There are 16 residues in the CDR3. Repertoires were generated with immunoSEQ multiplex PCR, while TCRdb's copy carries only in-frame clones and drops some. The sample shows under 300,000 clones, about nine tenths of them seen only once. This TCR was sampled from a woman aged 40 to 50 who had recovered from COVID-19. This chain connects TRBV11-2 to TRBJ2-2; perhaps TRBD1 as D (5 bases). Sequenced sample: peripheral blood. The chain's CDR3 is CASSLGDSGPARELFF. The CDR3 nucleotides read TGTGCCAGCAGCTTAGGAGACAGTGGGCCGGCCCGGGAGCTGTTTTTT.